The TCR beta chain under discussion was sequenced for a study of blood T cells in healthy people across ages. Peripheral blood was drawn, roughly 10 milliliters per donor. A minimum of 6 million PBMCs was isolated per sample. Germline assignment: CDR1 DFQATT and CDR2 SNEGSKA (reference sequence). Trimming cost V 4 bases and J 7 bases, with 19 bases left between them. The CDR3 length is 14 residues. A second PCR, run for about 6 to 12 cycles, used a sample-barcoded 5' primer plus a J-beta primer mix. A single record per CDR3 protein comes from TCRdb applying MiXCR to the 5' RACE reads. Among some 700,000 distinct CDR3 sequences listed, 22% were seen once.

V usage is TRBV20-1 and J usage is TRBJ1-1, with no clear D. This receptor was taken from a man between 65 and 85 years old in good health. The sample was blood. Here the CDR3 reads CSAMGGRGKGEAFF. In nucleotides, the CDR3 is TGCAGTGCTATGGGAGGGCGCGGGAAAGGTGAAGCTTTCTTT.